This entry features one T cell receptor beta chain sequence. Its target is not known. Clones were read by immunoSEQ multiplex PCR, and TCRdb kept only the in-frame ones, dropping some. The data contain around 940,000 clones, more than 75% of them singletons. The sample comes from a study of shared clonotypes between healthy human individuals. General study results and limits: Exclusively blood specimens were collected; tissue repertoires likely differ. The sharing of about 5% of naive CD4 clonotypes was seen across a handful of donors. Compared with memory subsets, naive subsets generally had larger estimated richness.

CDR3 size: 14 residues. Trimming shortened V by 2 bases and J by 1 base, and 5 bases separated the two germline ends. Germline V lookup: CDR1 MNHEY, CDR2 SVGAGI. This receptor was taken from a man aged 18 to 29 in good health. The sample consisted of memory CD4+ T cells sorted from blood. The subset is: CD45RA-negative fraction. The V gene is TRBV6-5, the J gene TRBJ2-2; the D is unclear. The CDR3 DNA follows: TGTGCCAGCAGTTACAAGTTGAACACCGGGGAGCTGTTTTTT. The encoded protein is CASSYKLNTGELFF.